One sample yielded the 11 T cell receptor beta chains listed below, sequenced in a study of control samples from healthy donors and cancer patients. Method: immunoSEQ multiplex PCR; TCRdb's copy keeps in-frame clones and lacks some. The sample consists of 260,000 or so clones, about four fifths of them appearing once. Sequenced sample: PBMCs. Receptor source: a woman aged 55 to 70 with lung cancer.

J is TRBJ2-3 and V is TRBV19; 7 nucleotides match TRBD2. Trimming took 7 bases from V and 7 from J; bases not matched to a gene: 8. Germline V gene lookup returns CDR1 LNHDA and CDR2 SQIVND (reference sequence). The CDR3 covers 13 residues. CDR3 region: CASIHPSGYTQYF. In nucleotides, the CDR3 is TGTGCCAGTATTCACCCTAGCGGCTATACGCAGTATTTT.

The V call is TRBV19, the J call TRBJ2-1; no reliable D call. CDR3 length equals 14 residues. Trimming removed 5 bases at V and 3 bases at J, with 11 bases between. The germline CDR1 and CDR2 sequences are LNHDA and SQIVND (reference sequence). CDR3 sequence reads: CASSRTSYYNEQFF. For the CDR3, the DNA is TGTGCCAGTAGTCGGACCTCCTACTACAATGAGCAGTTCTTC.

J is TRBJ2-2 and V is TRBV27; 14 bases are a match to TRBD2. The ends lost 6 bases at V and 1 base at J; junction bases unmatched: 16. The germline CDR1 and CDR2 sequences are MNHEY and SMNVEV (reference sequence). CDR3 size: 21 residues. The CDR3, as DNA: TGTGCCAGCAGCTTCATCCACCCGGGACTAGCGGGGGTCAAGAACACCGGGGAGCTGTTTTTT. Its protein product is CASSFIHPGLAGVKNTGELFF.

CDR3 sequence (DNA): TGTGCCAGCAGTCCGACCGCGGGAGGGAGAGGCAATGAGCAGTTCTTC. Translated: CASSPTAGGRGNEQFF. The chain joins TRBV28 to TRBJ2-1, with 9 bases identical to TRBD2. Trimming cost V 5 bases and J 6 bases; bases outside gene matches: 11. Per the germline V gene, CDR1 is MDHEN and CDR2 is SYDVKM. The CDR3 runs 16 residues. The full variable domain, its missing parts supplied by reference TRBV28 and TRBJ2-1, is DVKVTQSSRYLVKRTGEKVFLECVQDMDHENMFWYRQDPGLGLRLIYFSYDVKMKEKGDIPEGYSVSREKKERFSLILESASTNQTSMYLCASSPTAGGRGNEQFFGPGTRLTVL.

V usage is TRBV6-6 and J usage is TRBJ2-1; D ambiguous. The CDR3 totals 12 residues. V lost 4 bases, J lost 7 bases, and 8 bases lay in between. Germline CDR1 MNHNY, CDR2 SVGAGI (reference sequence). Here the CDR3 DNA reads TGTGCCAGCAGTTCAAGTTGGAATGAGCAGTTCTTC. Its protein is CASSSSWNEQFF.

This chain uses TRBV9 with TRBJ2-2; D is perhaps TRBD2 (5 bases). This CDR3 is 15 amino acids long. The V and J ends lost 0 bases and 3 bases respectively, with 9 bases between them. Per the germline V gene, CDR1 is SGDLS and CDR2 is YYNGEE. CDR3 nucleotides: TGTGCCAGCAGCGTAGAATTCGGGGACACCGGGGAGCTGTTTTTT. It translates to CASSVEFGDTGELFF. The entire variable domain, with the rest obtained from reference TRBV9 and TRBJ2-2, is as follows: DSGVTQTPKHLITATGQRVTLRCSPRSGDLSVYWYQQSLDQGLQFLIQYYNGEERAKGNILERFSAQQFPDLHSELNLSSLELGDSALYFCASSVEFGDTGELFFGEGSRLTVL.

The chain joins TRBV27 to TRBJ1-1; D call uncertain. Germline loops: CDR1 MNHEY, CDR2 SMNVEV (reference sequence). Trimming took 7 bases from V and 0 from J, leaving 18 bases between them. This CDR3 has 16 residues. Here the CDR3 DNA reads TGTGCCAGCAACCGAGGACCTCCCCTGTTGAACACTGAAGCTTTCTTT. This codes for CASNRGPPLLNTEAFF.

In this sample, this clone turned up a few times. This sequence joins TRBV6-6 and TRBJ1-2; 7 positions agree with TRBD1. With 5 bases clipped from V and 3 bases from J, the junction kept 15 bases outside the gene matches. CDR3 length: 17 amino acids. Per the germline V gene, CDR1 is MNHNY and CDR2 is SVGAGI (reference sequence). The CDR3 DNA follows: TGTGCCAGCAGTCGATCCGACAGGGTCGGGGGAGACTATGGCTACACCTTC. It specifies CASSRSDRVGGDYGYTF.

CDR3 DNA: TGCGCCAGCAGCCCCAGACCGCGCGGGGGGGGAGAGACCCAGTACTTC. It encodes CASSPRPRGGGETQYF. This rearrangement joins TRBV5-1 to TRBJ2-5; TRBD2 matches 9 bases. The length of the CDR3 is 16 residues. Trimming at V came to 4 bases and at J to 4 bases, leaving 11 bases not matched to a gene. The germline gives CDR1 SGHRS, CDR2 YFSETQ.

The chain combines TRBV4-1 with TRBJ1-1, with TRBD1 matching over 8 bases. The CDR3 loop spans 13 amino acids. In germline, CDR1 is MGHRA, CDR2 YSYEKL. J was trimmed by 8 bases and V by 0 bases; bases with no gene match: 2. The CDR3 DNA follows: TGCGCCAGCAGCCAAGACAGGGGGCTCGAAGCTTTCTTT. It specifies CASSQDRGLEAFF.

V is TRBV24-1 and J is TRBJ2-3; a weak D match, TRBD1 (7 bases). V was cut by 3 bases and J by 2 bases, with 11 bases left in between. The CDR3 is made up of 15 amino acids. Germline assignment: CDR1 KGHDR and CDR2 SFDVKD. CDR3 region: CATSDTGEATDTQYF. DNA of the CDR3: TGTGCCACCAGTGATACAGGGGAGGCCACAGATACGCAGTATTTT.